This T cell receptor (beta chain) is from a study of PD-1 blockade in classical Hodgkin lymphoma. TCRdb's copy holds only in-frame clones and misses some; the assay was immunoSEQ multiplex PCR. Among fewer than 50,000 clones listed, 88% were seen once. V was clipped by 3 bases and J by 12 bases, with 14 bases between them. The CDR3 consists of 12 residues. Germline V gives CDR1 SGHAT, CDR2 FQDESV (reference sequence). Exposure to brentuximab vedotin varied, and each patient had relapsed following autologous stem cell transplantation. Best responses fell into complete response, partial response or progressive disease.

This TCR was recovered from a human donor with classical Hodgkin lymphoma. This sample comprised peripheral blood mononuclear cells (PBMCs), obtained at baseline. V is TRBV11-1 and J is TRBJ1-1; D is perhaps TRBD1 (6 bases). The DNA of the CDR3 is TGTGCCAGCAGCTTTGGGGGCAGGAGAACTTTCTTT. Encoded protein: CASSFGGRRTFF.